This passage covers 10 T cell receptor beta chains from one sample sequenced in a study of low-dose radiotherapy and immunotherapy resistance in tumors. Specified time point: after trial treatment. Treatment of the sample: LDRT plus nivolumab, ipilimumab, low-dose cyclophosphamide and aspirin (RACIN trial). Gene-specific TRAV and TRBV primers were used for first-strand cDNA, covering alpha and beta chains. TCRs underwent 20 PCR cycles of amplification with a constant-region primer and V-primer adapter. TCRdb called the reads again in MiXCR, with one record for every CDR3 protein. In the table there are about 39,000 distinct CDR3 sequences, around 21% of which are singletons. The sample in question was PBMCs, obtained after low-dose radiotherapy plus immunotherapy. The receptors shown here come from a female donor with ovarian cancer.

V usage is TRBV24-1 and J usage is TRBJ2-1; D might be TRBD1 (5 bases). From germline, CDR1 is KGHDR and CDR2 SFDVKD. Deletions cut 11 bases from V and 10 bases from J, with 17 bases between. The CDR3 has 12 residues. CDR3 sequence reads: CANSGQDREQFF. CDR3 nucleotides: TGTGCCAACTCAGGACAAGACCGGGAGCAGTTCTTC.

V usage is TRBV19 and J usage is TRBJ2-1; no reliable D call. V lost 6 bases to trimming and J lost 0 bases, with 15 bases between them. This CDR3 region has 16 residues. Germline lookup yields CDR1 LNHDA and CDR2 SQIVND (reference sequence). The CDR3 reads CASSFPTMSSYNEQFF. In nucleotides, the CDR3 is TGTGCCAGTAGCTTTCCGACCATGAGCTCCTACAATGAGCAGTTCTTC.

As for this clonotype: A read error likely explains this, since a far larger clone differs by one base. J is TRBJ2-5 and V is TRBV5-1, with D unresolved. CDR3 length: 16 amino acids. Between the trimmed V and J ends, which lost 4 bases and 11 bases, there was a span of 27 bases. From germline, CDR1 is SGHRS and CDR2 YFSETQ. CDR3 sequence: CASSKSQDTSYNEQYF. The DNA of the CDR3 is TGCGCCAGCAGCAAATCTCAAGACACGTCCTACAATGAGCAGTACTTC. Full variable domain (rest looked up from reference TRBV5-1 and TRBJ2-5): KAGVTQTPRYLIKTRGQQVTLSCSPISGHRSVSWYQQTPGQGLQFLFEYFSETQRNKGNFPGRFSGRQFSNSRSEMNVSTLELGDSALYLCASSKSQDTSYNEQYFGPGTRLLVL.

This clonotype was recorded many times. The chain carries TRBV29-1 and TRBJ2-7, with TRBD1 matching over 11 bases. After removal of 3 bases from V and 2 bases from J, the junction contained 6 bases not matched to a gene. Germline CDR1 and CDR2: SQVTM and ANQGSEA. This CDR3 spans 15 amino acids. The CDR3 here is CSVETMGQGAYEQYF. For the CDR3, the DNA is TGCAGCGTTGAGACTATGGGACAGGGGGCCTACGAGCAGTACTTC.

At least ten counts were recorded for this clonotype. This chain uses TRBV11-2 with TRBJ1-1; no definite D call. Germline CDR1 is SGHAT and CDR2 is FQNNGV. V was pared by 0 bases and J by 9 bases, with 8 bases between. There are 12 residues in the CDR3. CDR3 nucleotides: TGTGCCAGCAGCTTAGAACAAGGGAAAGCTTTCTTT. The encoded protein is CASSLEQGKAFF.

The chain couples TRBV13 to TRBJ2-1, with 7 bases lining up with TRBD2. Germline V gene data show CDR1 as PRHDT and CDR2 as FYEKMQ (reference sequence). V trimming: 1 base; J trimming: 10 bases; junction bases outside the gene matches: 13. CDR3 length equals 16 residues. DNA of the CDR3: TGTGCCAGCAGCTTAGATGAAGCGGGGATCCGTAACGAGCAGTTCTTC. Translating it yields CASSLDEAGIRNEQFF.

This sequence joins TRBV24-1 and TRBJ2-5, with TRBD1 matching 8 bases. The V gene end was trimmed by 3 bases and the J gene end by 7 bases; junction bases not matched to a gene: 3. The CDR3 spans 13 residues. Germline loops: CDR1 KGHDR, CDR2 SFDVKD. The CDR3 loop reads CATSDGQGPTQYF. The CDR3 DNA is TGTGCCACCAGTGATGGACAGGGCCCGACCCAGTACTTC.

The table lists this clonotype with many counts. The chain couples TRBV20-1 to TRBJ1-2; D uncertain. CDR3 length equals 14 residues. Germline V CDR1 and CDR2: DFQATT, SNEGSKA (reference sequence). Trimming removed 0 bases at V and 1 base at J, with 9 bases between. CDR3 in DNA: TGCAGTGCTAGAGATAAGACCATTAACTATGGCTACACCTTC. It yields the protein CSARDKTINYGYTF.

This clonotype was recorded many times. The chain links TRBV11-2 to TRBJ2-7, with TRBD1 as a possible D gene (6 bases). The V end lost 3 bases, the J end lost 0 bases, and 9 bases lay between the germline ends. The CDR3 contains 14 residues. Germline V gene lookup returns CDR1 SGHAT and CDR2 FQNNGV. The CDR3 DNA reads TGTGCCAGCAGCTTGGGCAGGGGCTCCTACGAGCAGTACTTC. It yields the protein CASSLGRGSYEQYF.

This clonotype was detected ten times or more. The V gene is TRBV20-1, the J gene TRBJ2-7, with TRBD2 matching 7 bases. The CDR3 contains 15 residues. The V gene end was trimmed by 1 base and the J gene end by 1 base; junction bases not matched to a gene: 7. CDR1 and CDR2 (germline): DFQATT, SNEGSKA (reference sequence). The CDR3 is CSARGGTTASYEQYF. The CDR3 DNA is TGCAGTGCTAGAGGAGGGACTACCGCTTCCTACGAGCAGTACTTC.